The entry below describes one TCR beta chain. Its antigen is not identified. This CDR3 is built from 12 residues. From germline, CDR1 is SEHNR and CDR2 FQNEAQ (reference sequence). Trimming took 5 bases from V and 15 from J, leaving 17 bases between them. Produced via immunoSEQ multiplex PCR; TCRdb's table is partial and in-frame only. In the table there are about 200,000 clones, about 93% of which are singletons. The record originates from a study of T cell responses to AZD1222 COVID-19 vaccine. Study results and caveats: Repertoires were sampled only after the peak T cell response. Donors were mostly white British, more females; clonal diversity possibly underestimated.

The clonotype comes from an adult in good health. The chain is built from TRBV7-9 and TRBJ1-5; D possibly corresponds to TRBD1 (5 bases). Sequenced material: peripheral blood, taken on day 0 of MenACWY control vaccination. The CDR3 nucleotides are TGTGCCAGCAGCCAAACCGGGACGGTCCTGCATTTT. Translating it yields CASSQTGTVLHF.